A single sample gave rise to the 27 T cell receptor beta chains below, sequenced in a study of blood T cell repertoires in COVID-19. The protocol was immunoSEQ multiplex PCR, while the TCRdb copy is restricted to in-frame clones and leaves out a portion. The sample holds roughly 150,000 clones, about four fifths seen once. The material sequenced was peripheral blood. These receptors all come from an elderly woman with acute or convalescent COVID-19.

Here the CDR3 reads CAWSLGQGRETQYF. The DNA of the CDR3 is TGTGCCTGGTCCCTTGGACAGGGACGAGAGACCCAGTACTTC. This chain joins TRBV30 and TRBJ2-5; 8 bases align to TRBD1. CDR1 GTSNPN and CDR2 SVGIG come from the germline V gene (reference sequence). Trimming removed 5 bases from V and 4 bases from J; junction bases left unmatched: 9. The CDR3 covers 14 residues.

This clone was seen a handful of times. V is TRBV19 and J is TRBJ2-3, with D hard to call. Germline V CDR1 and CDR2: LNHDA, SQIVND (reference sequence). The V gene lost 6 bases and the J gene lost 1 base, with 11 bases spanning the gap. The CDR3 contains 14 residues. As DNA, the CDR3 is TGTGCCAGTAGGAGGAAGGATGGCACAGATACGCAGTATTTT. This translates into CASRRKDGTDTQYF. Supplemented by reference TRBV19 and TRBJ2-3, the full variable domain reads DGGITQSPKYLFRKEGQNVTLSCEQNLNHDAMYWYRQDPGQGLRLIYYSQIVNDFQKGDIAEGYSVSREKKESFPLTVTSAQKNPTAFYLCASRRKDGTDTQYFGPGTRLTVL.

The J gene is TRBJ1-1, the V gene TRBV30, with 9 nucleotides matching TRBD1. V was clipped by 5 bases and J by 7 bases; unmatched bases: 5. This CDR3 spans 12 amino acids. Germline lookup yields CDR1 GTSNPN and CDR2 SVGIG (reference sequence). CDR3 sequence (DNA): TGTGCCTGGGGGACAGGGTTTGGTGAAGCTTTCTTT. Translating it yields CAWGTGFGEAFF.

The chain links TRBV30 to TRBJ2-3; 7 bases agree with TRBD1. CDR1 and CDR2 from the germline V gene are GTSNPN and SVGIG (reference sequence). This CDR3 contains 12 residues. Unmatched junction bases numbered 7, after V lost 6 bases and J lost 7 bases. Written as DNA, the CDR3 is TGTGCCTGCGATCGACAGGGCTATACGCAGTATTTT. Translation gives CACDRQGYTQYF.

The CDR3: CASSYSGRGNSPLHF. The DNA for the CDR3 is TGTGCCAGCAGTTACTCTGGCAGGGGGAATTCACCCCTCCACTTT. This sequence joins TRBV6-2 or TRBV6-3 and TRBJ1-6, with 7 bases identical to TRBD1. The CDR3 runs 15 residues. The J segment lost 7 bases and the V segment lost 0 bases, leaving 3 bases of the junction unmatched. Germline assignment: CDR1 MNHEY and CDR2 SVGEGT.

This clone was seen once. The gene calls are TRBV10-3 and TRBJ2-2; weak D call: TRBD1 (5 bases). This CDR3 is 15 amino acids long. The V end was cut by 4 bases, the J end by 7 bases, with 16 bases between. Germline CDR1 and CDR2: ENHRY and SYGVKD. CDR3 in amino acids: CAISGPDSEIGELFF. The CDR3 nucleotides are TGTGCCATCAGTGGCCCTGACAGCGAAATCGGGGAGCTGTTTTTT.

The chain has TRBV20-1 and TRBJ2-5, with no clear D. Trimming left V 6 bases short and J 1 base short, with 6 bases between. Germline CDR1 is DFQATT and CDR2 is SNEGSKA (reference sequence). The length of the CDR3 is 11 residues. The CDR3 sequence: CSALSQETQYF. The DNA for the CDR3 is TGCAGTGCCCTCTCCCAAGAGACCCAGTACTTC.

The CDR3 region has the DNA TGTGCCAGCAGCACCTCTAGCGGGGGGTCCTACGAGCAGTACTTC. It translates to CASSTSSGGSYEQYF. The chain couples TRBV7-2 to TRBJ2-7, with 11 bases aligning to TRBD2. Germline CDR1 and CDR2: SGHTA and FQGNSA. V gave up 5 bases and J gave up 1 base; unmatched junction bases: 4. The CDR3 sequence is 15 residues long. The full variable domain, in which reference TRBV7-2 and TRBJ2-7 provide the parts outside the CDR3, is GAGVSQSPSNKVTEKGKDVELRCDPISGHTALYWYRQSLGQGLEFLIYFQGNSAPDKSGLPSDRFSAERTGGSVSTLTIQRTQQEDSAVYLCASSTSSGGSYEQYFGPGTRLTVT.

The V call is TRBV28, the J call TRBJ1-2; 9 bases are a match to TRBD1. After removal of 2 bases from V and 5 bases from J, the junction contained 6 bases not matched to a gene. This CDR3 has 15 residues. Germline assignment: CDR1 MDHEN and CDR2 SYDVKM. The CDR3: CASSLPVDRGYGYTF. Written as DNA, the CDR3 is TGTGCCAGCAGTTTACCTGTGGACAGGGGATATGGCTACACCTTC.

The rearrangement joins TRBV7-8 to TRBJ2-7; D gene uncertain. V lost 3 bases and J lost 3, with 12 bases in between. The CDR3 is made up of 14 amino acids. CDR1 is SGHVS, CDR2 FQNEAQ, per germline. CDR3 in DNA: TGTGCCAGCAGCTTTATGGCCAGCGACTACGAGCAGTACTTC. Translating gives CASSFMASDYEQYF.

The chain is built from TRBV5-1 and TRBJ2-1, with 8 nucleotides matching TRBD2. V dropped 3 bases and J dropped 0; count of bases not matched to a gene: 5. The CDR3 consists of 16 residues. Germline V gene data show CDR1 as SGHRS and CDR2 as YFSETQ. The CDR3 region is CASSSSGSSSYNEQFF. CDR3 bases: TGCGCCAGCAGCTCTAGCGGGTCCAGCTCCTACAATGAGCAGTTCTTC. Complete variable domain (other parts from reference TRBV5-1 and TRBJ2-1): KAGVTQTPRYLIKTRGQQVTLSCSPISGHRSVSWYQQTPGQGLQFLFEYFSETQRNKGNFPGRFSGRQFSNSRSEMNVSTLELGDSALYLCASSSSGSSSYNEQFFGPGTRLTVL.

The chain is built from TRBV7-2 and TRBJ1-5; D is uncertain. CDR3 length: 16 amino acids. Per germline, CDR1 SGHTA and CDR2 FQGNSA. V was trimmed by 5 bases and J by 3 bases, leaving 17 bases between them. CDR3 region: CASSPHGGRTNQPQHF. The CDR3 DNA follows: TGTGCCAGCAGCCCCCATGGAGGACGAACCAATCAGCCCCAGCATTTT.

The chain couples TRBV6-2 or TRBV6-3 to TRBJ1-3; no reliable D call. The CDR3 loop spans 13 amino acids. Trimming removed 7 bases at V and 0 bases at J, with 7 bases between. CDR1 MNHEY and CDR2 SVGEGT come from the germline V gene. The DNA of the CDR3 is TGTGCCAGCACCCCCTTCTCTGGAAACACCATATATTTT. Its protein product is CASTPFSGNTIYF.

This clone was recorded only once. The chain has TRBV5-1 and TRBJ2-3, with TRBD1 identical over 8 bases. J lost 2 bases, V lost 2 bases, and 4 bases had no gene match. From germline, CDR1 is SGHRS and CDR2 YFSETQ. This CDR3 has 15 amino acids. In nucleotides, the CDR3 is TGCGCCAGCAGCTTCGGGACAGGCTTCACAGATACGCAGTATTTT. This codes for CASSFGTGFTDTQYF.

This clone was found a few times. The chain joins TRBV6-5 to TRBJ1-1, with D perhaps TRBD1 (5 bases). Between the trimmed V and J ends, which lost 6 bases and 4 bases, there was a span of 15 bases. The germline V gene encodes CDR1 MNHEY and CDR2 SVGAGI. CDR3 length: 14 residues. CDR3 nucleotides: TGTGCCAGCAGAACCCCCGGGGGTGGCACTGAAGCTTTCTTT. It translates to CASRTPGGGTEAFF.

The chain employs TRBV18 and TRBJ1-2; tentatively, D is TRBD1 (6 bases). V was clipped by 3 bases and J by 6 bases, with 11 bases between them. The germline V gene encodes CDR1 KGHSH and CDR2 LQKENI. The CDR3 has 13 amino acids. CDR3 loop: CASSPREGDGYTF. The CDR3 DNA sequence: TGTGCCAGCTCACCGAGGGAGGGGGATGGCTACACCTTC.

The chain is built from TRBV28 and TRBJ2-5; 9 bases fit TRBD2. The CDR3 contains 21 residues. CDR1 and CDR2 from the germline V gene are MDHEN and SYDVKM. After removal of 6 bases from V and 0 bases from J, the junction contained 23 bases not matched to a gene. The CDR3 reads CASRRGGGANVGLAHQETQYF. DNA of the CDR3: TGTGCCAGCAGGAGAGGCGGGGGGGCTAATGTCGGATTGGCACACCAAGAGACCCAGTACTTC.

V usage is TRBV9 and J usage is TRBJ2-7; 7 bases agree with TRBD1. The ends lost 4 bases at V and 0 bases at J; junction bases unmatched: 4. The CDR3 is 14 amino acids. Germline V lookup: CDR1 SGDLS, CDR2 YYNGEE. As DNA, the CDR3 is TGTGCCAGCAGCAGAAGGGACAGCTCCTACGAGCAGTACTTC. As protein: CASSRRDSSYEQYF.

The sample holds a few counts of this clone. V usage is TRBV5-6 and J usage is TRBJ1-6; TRBD1 might be the D (5 bases). The V and J ends lost 2 bases and 5 bases respectively, with 11 bases between them. Germline CDR1 is SGHDT and CDR2 is YYEEEE. The CDR3 has 15 amino acids. CDR3 protein: CASSLQERDNSPLHF. The CDR3 DNA follows: TGTGCCAGCAGCTTACAGGAACGGGATAATTCACCCCTCCACTTT. The full variable domain, its missing parts supplied by reference TRBV5-6 and TRBJ1-6, is DAGVTQSPTHLIKTRGQQVTLRCSPKSGHDTVSWYQQALGQGPQFIFQYYEEEERQRGNFPDRFSGHQFPNYSSELNVNALLLGDSALYLCASSLQERDNSPLHFGNGTRLTVT.

This CDR3 reads CASSLARGDADTQYF. DNA for the CDR3: TGCGCCAGCAGCTTGGCCAGGGGCGATGCAGATACGCAGTATTTT. V is TRBV5-1 and J is TRBJ2-3, with D maybe TRBD1 (6 bases). Germline-derived CDR1 and CDR2 are SGHRS and YFSETQ. Trimming stripped 0 bases from V and 4 bases from J, with 12 bases between. The CDR3 spans 15 residues.

The rearrangement links TRBV5-8 to TRBJ2-3; 8 nucleotides line up with TRBD1. Trimming removed 3 bases from V and 6 bases from J; junction bases left unmatched: 12. CDR3 length: 16 amino acids. Germline V gene sequence: CDR1 SGHTS, CDR2 YDEGEE. Here the CDR3 reads CASSWGQAVVGDTQYF. Written as DNA, the CDR3 is TGTGCCAGCAGCTGGGGACAGGCAGTTGTTGGGGATACGCAGTATTTT.

V gene TRBV7-2 combines with J gene TRBJ2-5, with a weak D call TRBD1 (6 bases). The V end was cut by 5 bases, the J end by 5 bases, with 12 bases between. The CDR3 consists of 13 residues. The germline V gene has CDR1 SGHTA and CDR2 FQGNSA. CDR3 DNA: TGTGCCAGCAGCCCAGGGGTCGGGGAGACCCAGTACTTC. Protein: CASSPGVGETQYF.

The sample holds a few counts of this clone. The chain couples TRBV6-5 to TRBJ1-4; 9 nucleotides agree with TRBD1. This CDR3 comprises 14 residues. CDR1 is MNHEY, CDR2 SVGAGI, per germline. The V segment lost 10 bases and the J segment 8 bases; nucleotides outside the gene matches: 11. The CDR3 reads CATMSPTGGEKLFF. The CDR3 DNA reads as TGTGCCACCATGTCTCCGACAGGGGGGGAAAAACTGTTTTTT.

V is TRBV4-2 and J is TRBJ2-2, with D possibly TRBD2 on 5 matching bases. The length of the CDR3 is 15 residues. Trimming shortened V by 4 bases and J by 0 bases, and 9 bases separated the two germline ends. Germline V CDR1 and CDR2: LGHNA, YNFKEQ. CDR3 protein: CASSLDSSNTGELFF. As DNA, the CDR3 is TGTGCCAGCAGCCTGGACTCCTCGAACACCGGGGAGCTGTTTTTT.

The V and J genes are TRBV11-2 and TRBJ2-1; TRBD2 is a possible D gene (5 bases). The V and J ends lost 2 bases and 9 bases respectively, with 11 bases between them. There are 13 residues in the CDR3. Germline V gene lookup returns CDR1 SGHAT and CDR2 FQNNGV. For the CDR3, the DNA is TGTGCCAGCAGCTTAATAGAGGCGGGTGAGCAGTTCTTC. This codes for CASSLIEAGEQFF. Filled out from reference TRBV11-2 and TRBJ2-1, the complete variable domain reads EAGVAQSPRYKIIEKRQSVAFWCNPISGHATLYWYQQILGQGPKLLIQFQNNGVVDDSQLPKDRFSAERLKGVDSTLKIQPAKLEDSAVYLCASSLIEAGEQFFGPGTRLTVL.

This CDR3 is CAWSVEAGGTYEQYF. CDR3 bases: TGTGCCTGGAGTGTGGAAGCAGGGGGTACCTACGAGCAGTACTTC. The genes are TRBV30 and TRBJ2-7; 7 bases fit TRBD1. The CDR3 contains 15 residues. CDR1 is GTSNPN, CDR2 SVGIG, per germline (reference sequence). J was trimmed by 2 bases and V by 0 bases; bases with no gene match: 7.

V usage is TRBV7-8 and J usage is TRBJ2-3, with D possibly being TRBD2 (6 bases). Trimming left V 4 bases short and J 1 base short, with 21 bases between. Germline CDR1 SGHVS, CDR2 FQNEAQ. The CDR3 has 18 amino acids. The CDR3, as DNA: TGTGCCAGCAGCTACCCAAAGGGGCAGGGACTTCGCACAGATACGCAGTATTTT. Encoded protein: CASSYPKGQGLRTDTQYF.